These T cell receptor beta chains were read from a single sample in a study of blood T cell repertoires in COVID-19. Sequencing used immunoSEQ multiplex PCR; TCRdb keeps in-frame clones, though not all of them. Of roughly 120,000 clones detected, approximately 83% appear once; the ten largest clones hold 0.83%. Sample: peripheral blood. These receptor sequences come from a woman in her seventies with acute or convalescent COVID-19. CDR3s include the opening cysteine and the closing phenylalanine or tryptophan. D genes are given only for firm matches. Some rows mark clone size as missing; the rest say once, few, many or name a class of expanded clone.

len	d_gene	abundance	v_gene	j_gene	CDR3nt	CDR3aa
16	TRBD2	.	TRBV7-2	TRBJ2-7	TGTGCCAGCAGCGCTCACGGTGGGACTAGCGGTTACGAGCAGTACTTC	CASSAHGGTSGYEQYF
13	.	.	TRBV6-6	TRBJ2-3	TGTGCCAGCAGTCCCAGGGGCACAGATACGCAGTATTTT	CASSPRGTDTQYF
14	.	.	TRBV5-1	TRBJ1-2	TGCGCCAGCAAGTCCCAACGGGCTAACTATGGCTACACCTTC	CASKSQRANYGYTF
11	.	.	TRBV28	TRBJ2-1	TGTGCCAGCAGTCCCCGCAATGAGCAGTTCTTC	CASSPRNEQFF
15	TRBD2	.	TRBV14	TRBJ2-5	TGTGCCAGCAGCCTAGCGGGAGGTTTGAGAGAGACCCAGTACTTC	CASSLAGGLRETQYF
16	.	.	TRBV10-1	TRBJ1-1	TGCGCCAGCAGTGAGAGCGCGGCGGGAGGGAACACTGAAGCTTTCTTT	CASSESAAGGNTEAFF
14	TRBD1	.	TRBV29-1	TRBJ2-2	TGCAGCGCTCAACGACAGGGGAACACCGGGGAGCTGTTTTTT	CSAQRQGNTGELFF
15	.	.	TRBV5-1	TRBJ2-3	TGCGCCAGCAGCGGCGGACAGTGGGAGACAGATACGCAGTATTTT	CASSGGQWETDTQYF
17	.	.	TRBV6-1	TRBJ1-2	TGTGCCAGCAGTGAAGCGCTTTGGGGTAGCGGGAACTATGGCTACACCTTC	CASSEALWGSGNYGYTF
15	TRBD1	few	TRBV19	TRBJ2-2	TGTGCCAGTAGTCCACGGACAGGGGTTAACGGGGAGCTGTTTTTT	CASSPRTGVNGELFF
14	.	.	TRBV5-1	TRBJ1-4	TGCGCCAGCAGCTTGGCGACAGATAATGAAAAACTGTTTTTT	CASSLATDNEKLFF
12	.	.	TRBV3-1/TRBV3-2	TRBJ1-5	TGTGCCAGCAGCCAAGTGGGCCAGCCCCAGCATTTT	CASSQVGQPQHF
14	TRBD1	.	TRBV6-5	TRBJ2-3	TGTGCCGGGGTAGAGGGGACAGGGAGGAACACGCAGTATTTT	CAGVEGTGRNTQYF
14	TRBD1	.	TRBV29-1	TRBJ1-1	TGCAGCGTTGAAAGGGGACAGGGTGGCACTGAAGCTTTCTTT	CSVERGQGGTEAFF
15	TRBD1	.	TRBV18	TRBJ2-4	TGTGCCAGCTCACCCGGACAGGGAACCAAAAACATTCAGTACTTC	CASSPGQGTKNIQYF
16	.	.	TRBV24-1	TRBJ1-4	TGTGCCACCAGTGACCCTTCGGCGGGGGGTAATGAAAAACTGTTTTTT	CATSDPSAGGNEKLFF
14	.	.	TRBV20-1	TRBJ2-6	TGCAGTGCTAGTGGCGGGACTGGGGCCAACGTCCTGACTTTC	CSASGGTGANVLTF
13	TRBD1	.	TRBV25-1	TRBJ1-2	TGTGCCAGTGCTCTACAGGGGGCCGATGGCTACACCTTC	CASALQGADGYTF
14	.	.	TRBV5-1	TRBJ1-6	TGCGCCAGCAGCCGAGAACCCGGGGTTTCACCCCTCCACTTT	CASSREPGVSPLHF
17	TRBD1	.	TRBV7-3	TRBJ1-3	TGTGCCAGCAGCTCTTATTTACAGGGGTTTGCCGGAAACACCATATATTTT	CASSSYLQGFAGNTIYF
15	TRBD2	.	TRBV6-2/TRBV6-3	TRBJ2-4	TGTGCCAGCAGCCCTAGCGGGAGGGCCAAAAACATTCAGTACTTC	CASSPSGRAKNIQYF
14	.	.	TRBV3-1/TRBV3-2	TRBJ1-4	TGTGCCAGCAGCCAAGGAATCACCGGGGAAAAACTGTTTTTT	CASSQGITGEKLFF
15	.	once	TRBV10-3	TRBJ1-1	TGTGCCATCAGTGAGTCCCGCCACATGAACACTGAAGCTTTCTTT	CAISESRHMNTEAFF
14	.	.	TRBV5-6	TRBJ1-5	TGTGCCAGCAGCTTGTGGGCGGGGAATCAGCCCCAGCATTTT	CASSLWAGNQPQHF
15	.	.	TRBV28	TRBJ1-2	TGTGCCAGCAGACCCCCCCGGGAACAGCTCCAAATCTACACCTTC	CASRPPREQLQIYTF
15	.	.	TRBV5-3	TRBJ1-5	TGTGCCAGAAGCCACGAGAGGGCTTCTAGTTGGCCCCAGCATTTT	CARSHERASSWPQHF
15	.	.	TRBV6-1	TRBJ1-2	TGTGCCAGCAGTGATCTCACAGGGATAAACTATGGCTACACCTTC	CASSDLTGINYGYTF